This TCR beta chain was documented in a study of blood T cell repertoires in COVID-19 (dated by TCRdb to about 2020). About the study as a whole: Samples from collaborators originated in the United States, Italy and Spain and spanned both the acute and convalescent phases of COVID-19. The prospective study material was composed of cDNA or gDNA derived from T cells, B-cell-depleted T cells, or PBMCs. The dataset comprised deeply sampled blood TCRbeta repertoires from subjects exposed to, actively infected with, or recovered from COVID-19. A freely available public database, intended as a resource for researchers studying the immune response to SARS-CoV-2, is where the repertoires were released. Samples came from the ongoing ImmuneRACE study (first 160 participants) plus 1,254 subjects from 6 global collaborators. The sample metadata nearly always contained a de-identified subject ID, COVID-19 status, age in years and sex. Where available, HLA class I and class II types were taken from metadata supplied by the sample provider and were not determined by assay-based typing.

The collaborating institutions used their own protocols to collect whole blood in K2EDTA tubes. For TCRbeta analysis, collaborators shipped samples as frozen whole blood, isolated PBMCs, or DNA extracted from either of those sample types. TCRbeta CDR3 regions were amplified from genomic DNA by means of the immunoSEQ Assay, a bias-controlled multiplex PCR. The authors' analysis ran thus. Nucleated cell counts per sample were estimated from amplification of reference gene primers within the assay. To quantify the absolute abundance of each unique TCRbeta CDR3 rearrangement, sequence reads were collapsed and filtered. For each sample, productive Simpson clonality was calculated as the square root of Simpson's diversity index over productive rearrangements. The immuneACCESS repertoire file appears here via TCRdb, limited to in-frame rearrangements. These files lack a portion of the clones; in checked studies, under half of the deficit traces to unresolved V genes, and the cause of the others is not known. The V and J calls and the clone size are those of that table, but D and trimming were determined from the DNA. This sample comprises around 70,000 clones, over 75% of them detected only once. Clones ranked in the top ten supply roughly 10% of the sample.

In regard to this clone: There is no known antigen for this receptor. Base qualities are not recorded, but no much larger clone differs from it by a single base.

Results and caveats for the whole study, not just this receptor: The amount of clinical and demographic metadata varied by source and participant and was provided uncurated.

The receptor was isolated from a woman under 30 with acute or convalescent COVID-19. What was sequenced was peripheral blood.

The bases read TGTGCCAGCAGCTTGAGAAGCTCTGGAAACACCATATATTTT. It codes for CASSLRSSGNTIYF. The chain is made from TRBV2 and TRBJ1-3; no D gene is confidently identified. V and J are truncated by 6 bases and 0 bases respectively, leaving an intervening sequence of 9 bases. The CDR3 measures 14 amino acids from cysteine to phenylalanine. The DNA shown is the 42-base CDR3, in frame from base 1. Based on the germline V gene, the CDR1 and CDR2 sequences are SNHLY and FYNNEI. Outside the CDR3, residues come from the reference TRBV2 and TRBJ1-3 proteins, so the full variable domain is: EPEVTQTPSHQVTQMGQEVILRCVPISNHLYFYWYRQILGQKVEFLVSFYNNEISEKSEIFDDQFSVERPDGSNFTLKIRSTKLEDSAMYFCASSLRSSGNTIYFGEGSWLTVV.